The 32 T cell receptor delta chains below come from one sample, sequenced in a study of γδ T cells in repeated Plasmodium falciparum infection. TCRdb called clones anew from the multiplex PCR reads with CATT. The sample yields tens of thousands of delta-chain clones, roughly 1.4% seen once. Bulk repertoires came from Vgamma9/Vdelta2+ or Vdelta2-negative gammadelta T cells flow-sorted from PBMC. Sequencing input: gamma-delta T cells from blood. All receptors derive from a pool of human donors (malaria-infected and uninfected, not separated).

About this clone itself: TCRdb assigns this DNA the protein of a much larger clone, which departs from its translation at residue 15; this likely reflects a read error, and the protein shown comes from translating the DNA. This chain links TRDV2 with TRDJ3, with TRDD3 matching 8 bases. TCRdb is silent on the J gene; assignment here came from matching the DNA to germline. The trim removed 1 base at V and 2 bases at J, leaving 21 bases unmatched. Germline lookup yields CDR1 GEAIGNYY and CDR2 EKD. CDR3 length equals 23 residues. Here the CDR3 reads CACDTQFKTGGPNSPWDTRQMFF. In DNA, the CDR3 is TGTGCCTGTGACACACAGTTTAAAACTGGGGGTCCTAACAGCCCCTGGGACACCCGACAGATGTTTTTC.

Of note for this clone: A far larger clone is just one base off, so this is likely a read error. In the same sample, other DNA sequences code for this CDR3. V is TRDV1 and J is TRDJ1; TRDD3 matches 11 bases. TCRdb leaves out the J gene; it was filled in here by matching the DNA to germline. Germline values: CDR1 TSWWSYY, CDR2 QGS. V lost 3 bases and J lost 5; bases outside the gene matches: 23. This CDR3 spans 21 amino acids. The CDR3 DNA reads as TGTGCTCTTGGGGAGGAAGGGGCCTTCCCGATACTGGGGGATAGATCGGATAAACTCATCTTT. Amino acids: CALGEEGAFPILGDRSDKLIF.

This clone showed up many times. The mismatch at residue 9 between this DNA's translation and the TCRdb protein of a much larger clone likely reflects a read error; the protein shown is translated from the DNA. CDR3 residues: CAFNWSWGPHLYTDKLIF. In nucleotides, the CDR3 is TGTGCCTTTAATTGGAGCTGGGGACCTCACTTGTACACCGATAAACTCATCTTT. The chain couples TRDV3 to TRDJ1; a possible D gene is TRDD3 (6 bases). Deletions cut 1 base from V and 0 bases from J, with 24 bases between. The CDR3 loop spans 18 amino acids. The germline V gene encodes CDR1 TVYSNPD and CDR2 GDNSRS (reference sequence).

This sequence joins TRDV2 and TRDJ1; 12 bases agree with TRDD3. Because TCRdb records no J gene, it was assigned here through a match of the DNA to germline. Trimming took 3 bases from V and 0 from J; bases not matched to a gene: 10. The CDR3 loop spans 18 amino acids. The germline CDR1 and CDR2 sequences are GEAIGNYY and EKD. CDR3 residues: CACDPMLLGDTYTDKLIF. CDR3 nucleotide sequence: TGTGCCTGTGACCCTATGCTTCTGGGGGATACGTACACCGATAAACTCATCTTT.

This clone came up many times. The mismatch at residue 15 between this DNA's translation and the TCRdb protein of a much larger clone likely reflects a read error; the protein shown is translated from the DNA. The V gene is TRDV2, the J gene TRDJ1; 7 bases match TRDD3. Germline CDR1 GEAIGNYY, CDR2 EKD. The CDR3 totals 17 residues. This CDR3 is CACDSVLGIPSGDKPIF. CDR3 bases: TGTGCCTGTGACTCGGTACTGGGGATCCCTTCGGGCGATAAACCCATCTTT.

This clone showed up just a few times. A read error likely explains why the TCRdb protein, taken from a much larger clone, differs from this DNA's translation at residue 17; the protein shown is translated from the DNA. The chain is built from TRDV2 and TRDJ1, with 10 bases that match TRDD3. TCRdb supplies no J gene; here it was assigned by aligning the nucleotide sequence to germline. Germline CDR1 and CDR2: GEAIGNYY and EKD. The CDR3 totals 22 residues. V was clipped by 0 bases and J by 8 bases; unmatched bases: 29. This CDR3 reads CACDTVNRPSMGDTRPRPKLIF. The CDR3 DNA sequence: TGTGCCTGTGACACCGTAAATCGGCCGTCAATGGGGGATACACGTCCTCGTCCAAAACTCATCTTT.

This clone was picked up a small number of times. TCRdb's entry gives the protein of a much larger clone, which mismatches this DNA's translation at residue 4, likely from a read error; the protein reported here is translated from the DNA. The rearrangement uses TRDV1 and TRDJ1; 8 nucleotides line up with TRDD3. TCRdb lists no J gene, so it was determined here by aligning the DNA to germline. The CDR3 consists of 21 residues. CDR1 and CDR2 (germline): TSWWSYY, QGS. This CDR3 reads CALRELAFPNTGGTYTDKLIF. The CDR3 coding sequence is TGTGCTCTTAGGGAATTGGCCTTCCCGAATACTGGGGGCACTTACACCGATAAACTCATCTTT.

This clone was recorded a few times. The protein recorded in TCRdb matches a much larger clone and deviates from this DNA's translation at residue 20, suggesting a read error; the protein here is obtained by translating the DNA. This chain links TRDV1 with TRDJ1; TRDD3 aligns across 11 bases. The V gene's germline CDR1 is TSWWSYY and CDR2 QGS. CDR3 length: 21 residues. CDR3 amino acids: CALGEVSYRWYWGITTDKLTF. CDR3 sequence (DNA): TGTGCTCTTGGGGAAGTTTCCTACCGTTGGTACTGGGGGATAACTACCGATAAACTCACCTTT.

This clone was seen a handful of times. With only one base between it and a far larger clone, this is likely a read error. This same CDR3 is encoded by further DNA sequences in the sample. The gene calls are TRDV1 and TRDJ1; 9 bases match TRDD3. The J gene is not listed in TCRdb, so it was assigned here from a DNA match to germline. Germline V gene sequence: CDR1 TSWWSYY, CDR2 QGS. The CDR3 runs to 23 residues. CDR3 in DNA: TGTGCTCTCGGGGAACCCTTCCGAACCCTCCTCCCTTTACTGGGGGAGTACACCGATAAACTCATCTTT. This encodes CALGEPFRTLLPLLGEYTDKLIF.

This clone was observed a few times. It is likely a read error: a sequence one base away is far more abundant. Other DNA sequences from this sample encode an identical CDR3 as well. This chain joins TRDV1 and TRDJ1; TRDD3 matches 9 bases. In the absence of a J gene in TCRdb, the DNA was matched to germline to assign it here. The CDR3 is made up of 22 amino acids. J was trimmed by 4 bases and V by 2 bases; bases with no gene match: 26. Germline CDR1 TSWWSYY, CDR2 QGS. The DNA of the CDR3 is TGTGCTCTTGGGGAATTTCAGCTCCCGACATTTTACTGGGGGACCACGAACGATAAACTCATCTTT. Protein: CALGEFQLPTFYWGTTNDKLIF.

A remark on this clone: TCRdb's listed protein matches a much larger clone and diverges from this DNA's translation at residue 5, likely through a read error; the protein shown comes from the DNA. The chain has TRDV1 and TRDJ1, with a tentative D call TRDD2 (6 bases). No J gene was available from TCRdb, and it was assigned here by a germline match of the DNA. V lost 5 bases and J lost 0, with 25 bases in between. The length of the CDR3 is 19 residues. Looked up from germline, CDR1 is TSWWSYY and CDR2 is QGS. The CDR3 DNA reads TGTGCTCTTGGGACCTTCCGAAGACCTCCCGGACCGTACACCGATAAACTCATCTTT. This gives the protein CALGTFRRPPGPYTDKLIF.

This clone qualifies as medium-sized. The same CDR3 can be traced to other DNA sequences in this sample. The genes are TRDV2 and TRDJ1; 9 bases line up with TRDD3. The CDR3 runs to 16 residues. Germline lookup yields CDR1 GEAIGNYY and CDR2 EKD. With V trimmed by 3 bases and J by 1 base, 8 bases remained unmatched. The CDR3 nucleotides read TGTGCCTGTGACCGTACTGGGGGACTCCTCACCGATAAACTCATCTTT. It encodes CACDRTGGLLTDKLIF.

About this clone itself: TCRdb shows a much larger clone's protein in place of this DNA's translation, and the two differ at residue 11, likely through a read error; the protein shown is translated from the DNA. The V call is TRDV1, the J call TRDJ1; tentative D call: TRDD3 (6 bases). Assignment of the J gene here rests on matching the DNA to germline, because TCRdb gives none. V was cut by 1 base and J by 0 bases, with 33 bases left in between. The CDR3 spans 23 residues. CDR1 is TSWWSYY and CDR2 is QGS in the germline V gene. This CDR3 is CALGEQPCTGRYADVLYTDKLIF. The DNA for the CDR3 is TGTGCTCTTGGGGAACAGCCTTGTACTGGGAGATACGCTGATGTGCTGTACACCGATAAACTCATCTTT.

Details on this clone: TCRdb lists the protein of a much larger clone for this DNA, which differs at residue 16, so this is likely a read error; the protein given here is translated from the DNA itself. The CDR3 protein is CALGEPPLLRDRYTDELIF. The CDR3 region has the DNA TGTGCTCTTGGGGAACCCCCCCTGCTGCGCGACAGATACACCGATGAACTCATCTTT. The rearrangement links TRDV1 to TRDJ1; TRDD3 might be the D (5 bases). Matching the DNA to germline supplied the J gene, which TCRdb does not give. The germline V gene encodes CDR1 TSWWSYY and CDR2 QGS. The CDR3 has 19 amino acids.

A few counts support this clone. A far more abundant clone sits one base away, making this likely a read error. The same CDR3 is also encoded by other DNA sequences in this sample. V and J are TRDV1 and TRDJ1; 10 nucleotides agree with TRDD3. Here the J gene was assigned by germline matching of the DNA, as TCRdb has none. V lost 1 base and J lost 4; bases outside the gene matches: 18. The CDR3 runs to 20 residues. Germline V CDR1 and CDR2: TSWWSYY, QGS. CDR3 region: CALGEPSEPLSGGYGDKLIF. CDR3 sequence (DNA): TGTGCTCTTGGGGAACCTTCCGAACCCCTCTCTGGGGGATATGGCGATAAACTCATCTTT.

This clone was observed a few times. TCRdb records a much larger clone's protein for this DNA, with a difference at residue 9 that likely arises from a read error; the protein given is the translation of the DNA. The rearrangement joins TRDV1 to TRDJ1, with TRDD3 matching over 12 bases. V lost 4 bases to trimming and J lost 0 bases; unmatched junction nucleotides: 21. CDR3 size: 22 residues. Germline values: CDR1 TSWWSYY, CDR2 QGS. The CDR3 bases are TGTGCTCTTGGGGGGCATACTTCCCACGCTGGGGGATACGGACCGTACACCGATAAACTCATCTTT. It yields the protein CALGGHTSHAGGYGPYTDKLIF.

This clone has ten or more counts. The CDR3 DNA is TGTGCTCTTGGGGAACTAGAGCTTCCTACCAAGACCGATAAACTCATCTTT. It specifies CALGELELPTKTDKLIF. This chain links TRDV1 with TRDJ1, with 8 bases fitting TRDD2. V was clipped by 0 bases and J by 2 bases; unmatched bases: 8. This CDR3 contains 17 residues. In germline, CDR1 is TSWWSYY, CDR2 QGS.

This clone has a count of ten or more. This sequence is one base from a far larger clone and is likely a read error. Other DNA sequences in the same sample also yield this CDR3. V and J are TRDV2 and TRDJ2, with D perhaps assigned TRDD1 or TRDD2 (5 bases each). CDR3 length: 18 amino acids. The V and J ends lost 0 bases and 2 bases respectively, with 18 bases between them. CDR1 is GEAIGNYY, CDR2 EKD, per germline. The CDR3 nucleotides read TGTGCCTGTGACACCGTGGGAAATCCTTCTGCCTTGACAGCACAACTCTTCTTT. Protein: CACDTVGNPSALTAQLFF.

The table lists this clone with many counts. The chain recombines TRDV1 with TRDJ2; TRDD3 matches at 9 bases. TCRdb supplies no J gene; here it was assigned by aligning the nucleotide sequence to germline. CDR1 is TSWWSYY, CDR2 QGS, per germline. The CDR3 has 18 amino acids. V dropped 6 bases and J dropped 4; count of bases not matched to a gene: 15. The CDR3 DNA reads as TGTGCTCTTGGTCGGAGTCCTACGGGGATACGGCCGACAGCACAACTCTTCTTT. Translation gives CALGRSPTGIRPTAQLFF.

This clone was found many times. The protein in TCRdb stems from a much larger clone and differs at residue 5 from this DNA's translation, likely a read error; here the protein is translated from the DNA. CDR3 nucleotide sequence: TGTGCCTGTGACGGCTTAGTGGGGGATACGACAGCACAACTCTTCTTT. Protein: CACDGLVGDTTAQLFF. This rearrangement joins TRDV2 to TRDJ2; 10 bases agree with TRDD3. Germline V gives CDR1 GEAIGNYY, CDR2 EKD. CDR3 length: 16 amino acids. J was trimmed by 4 bases and V by 3 bases; bases with no gene match: 7.

With respect to this clone: TCRdb lists the protein of a much larger clone for this DNA, which differs at residue 13, so this is likely a read error; the protein given here is translated from the DNA itself. The V call is TRDV2, the J call TRDJ1, with 10 bases that match TRDD3. No J gene was available from TCRdb, and it was assigned here by a germline match of the DNA. This CDR3 region has 19 residues. Trimming at V came to 0 bases and at J to 1 base, leaving 13 bases not matched to a gene. Germline CDR1 GEAIGNYY, CDR2 EKD. The CDR3 DNA follows: TGTGCCTGTGACACCGTACTCCTAGCGGGGGATACGAGCACCGATAAACTCATCTTT. Amino acids: CACDTVLLAGDTSTDKLIF.

On this clone itself: The mismatch at residue 16 between this DNA's translation and the TCRdb protein of a much larger clone likely reflects a read error; the protein shown is translated from the DNA. The rearrangement links TRDV2 to TRDJ3; TRDD3 matches 9 bases. No J gene was available from TCRdb, and it was assigned here by a germline match of the DNA. Germline V gene data show CDR1 as GEAIGNYY and CDR2 as EKD. This CDR3 region has 23 residues. CDR3 loop: CACDPVGTSTGGPSSLDTRQMFF. CDR3 DNA: TGTGCCTGTGACCCGGTTGGGACCAGTACTGGGGGACCCAGCTCCTTGGACACCCGACAGATGTTTTTC.

This clone was counted ten times or more. The amino acid sequence in TCRdb belongs to a much larger clone and departs from this DNA's translation at residue 4, likely a sequencing read error; the sequence shown is translated from the DNA. The genes are TRDV2 and TRDJ1, with D unresolved. TCRdb does not report a J gene; here it was assigned by matching the DNA to germline references. The CDR3 has 15 amino acids. Trimming took off 5 bases at V and 2 bases at J, with 17 bases between the two ends. Germline lookup yields CDR1 GEAIGNYY and CDR2 EKD. CDR3 coding DNA: TGTGCCTGTGGCGCCTTACAAAAGATTACCGATAAACTCATCTTT. Its translation: CACGALQKITDKLIF.

This clone has a count of ten or more. With a far larger clone one base away, a read error is the likely cause. The sample holds other DNA sequences that translate to the same CDR3. The V call is TRDV2, the J call TRDJ4; 9 positions match TRDD3. The J gene is not listed in TCRdb, so it was assigned here from a DNA match to germline. Per the germline V gene, CDR1 is GEAIGNYY and CDR2 is EKD. This CDR3 comprises 19 residues. Losses at the gene ends were 1 base for V and 0 bases for J; bases not matched to a gene: 17. In DNA form, the CDR3 reads TGTGCCTGTGACACGGTTACCTCGAGACGTTTGGGGGATACCAGACCCCTGATCTTT. Translated: CACDTVTSRRLGDTRPLIF.

Concerning this clone: The amino acid sequence in TCRdb belongs to a much larger clone and departs from this DNA's translation at residue 6, likely a sequencing read error; the sequence shown is translated from the DNA. V usage is TRDV1 and J usage is TRDJ1; 10 bases align to TRDD3. Losses at the gene ends were 2 bases for V and 4 bases for J; bases not matched to a gene: 28. This CDR3 is built from 23 residues. Germline CDR1 TSWWSYY, CDR2 QGS. CDR3 DNA: TGTGCTCTTGGGGAAATTGAGTACTGGGGGATCTATAAGGGTCCTCCTGGCGGCGATAAACTCATCTTT. Residues: CALGEIEYWGIYKGPPGGDKLIF.

To note about this clone: TCRdb's protein, taken from a much larger clone, differs from this DNA's translation at residue 15, likely owing to a read error; the protein displayed comes from the DNA. The V call is TRDV2, the J call TRDJ1; 12 nucleotides line up with TRDD3. Here the J gene was assigned by germline matching of the DNA, as TCRdb has none. The ends lost 0 bases at V and 4 bases at J; junction bases unmatched: 17. The CDR3 covers 20 residues. Germline lookup yields CDR1 GEAIGNYY and CDR2 EKD. In DNA form, the CDR3 reads TGTGCCTGTGACACCGTGTTCCTGGGGGATACGCAGATTCATATCGATAAACTCATCTTT. It codes for CACDTVFLGDTQIHIDKLIF.

As for this clone: The protein that TCRdb holds for this DNA derives from a much larger clone and differs from the translated DNA at residue 12, which likely indicates a read error; the protein shown here is translated from the DNA. CDR3 amino acids: CACDSVLGDASRDTRQMFF. CDR3 bases: TGTGCCTGTGACTCCGTACTGGGGGATGCCTCCCGGGACACCCGACAGATGTTTTTC. This rearrangement joins TRDV2 to TRDJ3; 10 bases map to TRDD3. Germline matching of the DNA provided the J gene here, since TCRdb leaves it blank. The CDR3 is made up of 19 amino acids. The germline V gene encodes CDR1 GEAIGNYY and CDR2 EKD.

Only a few counts were recorded for this clone. TCRdb pairs this DNA with a much larger clone's protein that differs at residue 5, likely a read error; the protein shown was translated from the DNA. The rearrangement links TRDV1 to TRDJ1, with 7 bases identical to TRDD3. The J gene, left out of TCRdb, was set here by checking the DNA against germline. J gave up 8 bases and V 8 bases, and 11 bases lay outside the gene matches. The CDR3 sequence is 13 residues long. Germline CDR1 reads TSWWSYY; CDR2 reads QGS. The CDR3 reads CALLSPGGSKLIF. The CDR3 DNA reads as TGTGCTCTTTTATCCCCTGGGGGCTCAAAACTCATCTTT.

As concerns this clone: The TCRdb record carries a much larger clone's protein, which differs from this DNA's translation at residue 3; a read error is the likely cause, and the protein listed here is the DNA translation. V gene TRDV2 combines with J gene TRDJ1, with 9 bases aligning to TRDD3. TCRdb does not report a J gene; here it was assigned by matching the DNA to germline references. The germline gives CDR1 GEAIGNYY, CDR2 EKD. This CDR3 has 15 amino acids. For the CDR3, the DNA is TGTGCCCGTGACAAATACTGGGGGAGACACGATAAACTCATCTTT. Translated, it gives CARDKYWGRHDKLIF.

Ten or more counts support this clone. A far larger clone is just one base off, so this is likely a read error. At the DNA level, this CDR3 is encoded by other sequences in the same sample as well. No J gene was called, and the V gene is TRDV2; the D call TRDD3 from the table was never checked on the DNA. The germline V gene has CDR1 GEAIGNYY and CDR2 EKD. CDR3 size: 19 residues. The CDR3 bases are TGTGCCTGTGACACCCTCCTACTGGGGGATACCCGCTACACCGATAAACTCATCTTC. Its translation is CACDTLLLGDTRYTDKLIF.

About this clone itself: A far larger clone is a single base away, which makes a read error likely. The same CDR3 can be traced to other DNA sequences in this sample. The genes are TRDV3 and TRDJ1, with 9 nucleotides matching TRDD3. This CDR3 region has 15 residues. Germline V gene data show CDR1 as TVYSNPD and CDR2 as GDNSRS (reference sequence). The CDR3 DNA sequence: TGTGCCTTCGTAGCCCAGGGGGGATACCGCGATAAGCTCATCTTT. Protein sequence: CAFVAQGGYRDKLIF.

This clone was observed a few times. TCRdb records a much larger clone's protein for this DNA, with a difference at residue 10 that likely arises from a read error; the protein given is the translation of the DNA. The J gene is TRDJ1, the V gene TRDV2; TRDD3 matches 13 bases. Matching the DNA to germline supplied the J gene, which TCRdb does not give. V shed 5 bases and J 2 bases; nucleotides not matched to a gene: 7. From germline, CDR1 is GEAIGNYY and CDR2 EKD. The CDR3 runs to 16 residues. CDR3 bases: TGTGCCTGTGTGGGACTGGGGGATACGTGTACCGATAAACTCATCTTT. Its protein product is CACVGLGDTCTDKLIF.